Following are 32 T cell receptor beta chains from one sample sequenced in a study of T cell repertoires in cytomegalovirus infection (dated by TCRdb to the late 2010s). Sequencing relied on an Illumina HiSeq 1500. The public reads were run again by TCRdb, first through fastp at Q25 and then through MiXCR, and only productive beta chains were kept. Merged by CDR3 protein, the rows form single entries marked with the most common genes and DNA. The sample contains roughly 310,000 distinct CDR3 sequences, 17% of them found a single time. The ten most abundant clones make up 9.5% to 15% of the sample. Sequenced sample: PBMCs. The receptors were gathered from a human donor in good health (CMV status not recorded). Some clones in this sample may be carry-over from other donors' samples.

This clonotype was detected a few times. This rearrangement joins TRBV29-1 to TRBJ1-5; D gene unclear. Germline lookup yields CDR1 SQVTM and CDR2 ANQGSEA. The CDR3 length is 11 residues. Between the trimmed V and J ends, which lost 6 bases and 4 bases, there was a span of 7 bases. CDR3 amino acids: CSVGINQPQHF. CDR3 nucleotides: TGCAGCGTGGGGATAAATCAGCCCCAGCATTTT.

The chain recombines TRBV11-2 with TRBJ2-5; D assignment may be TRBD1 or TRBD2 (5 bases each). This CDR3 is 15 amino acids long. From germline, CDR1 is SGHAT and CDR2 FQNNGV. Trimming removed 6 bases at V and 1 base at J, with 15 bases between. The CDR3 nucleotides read TGTGCCAGCAGAGAACCTGGGACGGCCCAAGAGACCCAGTACTTC. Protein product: CASREPGTAQETQYF.

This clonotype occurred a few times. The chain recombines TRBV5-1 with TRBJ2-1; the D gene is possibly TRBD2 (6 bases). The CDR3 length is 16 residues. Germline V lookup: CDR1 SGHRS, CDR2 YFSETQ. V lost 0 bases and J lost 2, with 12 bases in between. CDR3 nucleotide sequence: TGCGCCAGCAGCTTGGGGGTCGGGGGTACCTACAATGAGCAGTTCTTC. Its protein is CASSLGVGGTYNEQFF.

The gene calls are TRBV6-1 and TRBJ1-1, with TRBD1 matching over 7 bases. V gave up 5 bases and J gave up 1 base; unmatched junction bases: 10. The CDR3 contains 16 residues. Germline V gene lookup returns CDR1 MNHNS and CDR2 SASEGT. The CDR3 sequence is CASSTREGARNTEAFF. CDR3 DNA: TGTGCCAGCAGTACCCGGGAGGGGGCCCGGAACACTGAAGCTTTCTTT.

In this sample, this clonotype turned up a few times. CDR3 region: CSARDQTGANVLTF. The CDR3 DNA follows: TGCAGTGCTAGAGATCAGACAGGGGCCAACGTCCTGACTTTC. The chain links TRBV20-1 to TRBJ2-6; no reliable D call. V lost 0 bases to trimming and J lost 4 bases, with 7 bases between them. CDR3 length: 14 residues. Germline CDR1 and CDR2: DFQATT and SNEGSKA (reference sequence).

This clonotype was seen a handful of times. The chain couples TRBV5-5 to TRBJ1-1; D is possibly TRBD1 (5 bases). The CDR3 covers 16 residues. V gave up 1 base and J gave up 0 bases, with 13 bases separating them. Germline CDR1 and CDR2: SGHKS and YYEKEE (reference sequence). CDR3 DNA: TGTGCCAGCAGCTTGACCTTCGGACACCTGAACACTGAAGCTTTCTTT. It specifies CASSLTFGHLNTEAFF.

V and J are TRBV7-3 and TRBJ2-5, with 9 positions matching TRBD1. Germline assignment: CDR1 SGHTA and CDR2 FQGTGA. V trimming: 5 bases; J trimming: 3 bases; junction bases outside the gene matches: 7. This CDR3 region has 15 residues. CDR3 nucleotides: TGTGCCAGCAGCAAATCGACAGGGGGGGAAGAGACCCAGTACTTC. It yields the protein CASSKSTGGEETQYF.

The CDR3 spells CAIPRQGPTGELFF. CDR3 coding DNA: TGTGCCATACCCAGGCAGGGGCCCACCGGGGAGCTGTTTTTT. V and J are TRBV7-2 and TRBJ2-2; D may be TRBD1 (6 bases). V lost 10 bases, J lost 4 bases, and 16 bases lay in between. CDR3 length: 14 residues. Looked up from germline, CDR1 is SGHTA and CDR2 is FQGNSA.

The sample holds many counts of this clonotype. The CDR3 loop reads CASSFEAGGRTDTQYF. The DNA for the CDR3 is TGTGCCAGCAGCTTCGAAGCGGGGGGACGCACAGATACGCAGTATTTT. The genes are TRBV7-2 and TRBJ2-3; 9 bases match TRBD2. CDR3 size: 16 residues. Per the germline V gene, CDR1 is SGHTA and CDR2 is FQGNSA. V trimming: 3 bases; J trimming: 1 base; junction bases outside the gene matches: 5.

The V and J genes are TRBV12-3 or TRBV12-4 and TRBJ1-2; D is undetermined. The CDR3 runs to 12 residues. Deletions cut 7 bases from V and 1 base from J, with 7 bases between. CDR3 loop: CASKDFNYGYTF. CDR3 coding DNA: TGTGCCAGCAAAGATTTTAACTATGGCTACACCTTC.

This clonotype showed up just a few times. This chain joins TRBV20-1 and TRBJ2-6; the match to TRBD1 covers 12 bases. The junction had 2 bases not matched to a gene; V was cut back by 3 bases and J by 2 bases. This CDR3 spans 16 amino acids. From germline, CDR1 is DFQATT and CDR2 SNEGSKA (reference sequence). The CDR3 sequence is CSARGTGGAGANVLTF. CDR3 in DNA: TGCAGTGCTAGGGGGACAGGGGGCGCTGGGGCCAACGTCCTGACTTTC.

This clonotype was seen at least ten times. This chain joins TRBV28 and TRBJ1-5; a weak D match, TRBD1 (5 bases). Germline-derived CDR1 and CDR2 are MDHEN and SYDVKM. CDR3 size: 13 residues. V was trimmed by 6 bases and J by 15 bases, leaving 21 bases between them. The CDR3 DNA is TGTGCCAGCAGCCTACTCACCGGGACTCTTGGGCATTTT. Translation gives CASSLLTGTLGHF. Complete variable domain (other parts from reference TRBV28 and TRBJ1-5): DVKVTQSSRYLVKRTGEKVFLECVQDMDHENMFWYRQDPGLGLRLIYFSYDVKMKEKGDIPEGYSVSREKKERFSLILESASTNQTSMYLCASSLLTGTLGHFGDGTRLSIL.

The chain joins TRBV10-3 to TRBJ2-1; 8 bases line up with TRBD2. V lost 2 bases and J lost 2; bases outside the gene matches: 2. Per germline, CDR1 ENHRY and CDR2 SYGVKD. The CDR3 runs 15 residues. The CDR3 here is CAISESGSAYNEQFF. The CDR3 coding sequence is TGTGCCATCAGTGAGAGCGGGAGTGCCTACAATGAGCAGTTCTTC.

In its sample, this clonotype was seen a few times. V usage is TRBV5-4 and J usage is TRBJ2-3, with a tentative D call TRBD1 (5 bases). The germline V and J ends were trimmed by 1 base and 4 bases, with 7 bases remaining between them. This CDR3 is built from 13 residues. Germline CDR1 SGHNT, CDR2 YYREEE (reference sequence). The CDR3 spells CASSLQGSDTQYF. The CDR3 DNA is TGTGCCAGCAGCTTGCAGGGATCAGATACGCAGTATTTT.

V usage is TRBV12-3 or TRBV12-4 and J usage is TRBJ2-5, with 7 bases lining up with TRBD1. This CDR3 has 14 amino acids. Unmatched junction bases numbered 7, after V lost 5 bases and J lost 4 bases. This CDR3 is CASSTRQGGETQYF. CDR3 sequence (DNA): TGTGCCAGCAGTACTCGACAGGGTGGAGAGACCCAGTACTTC.

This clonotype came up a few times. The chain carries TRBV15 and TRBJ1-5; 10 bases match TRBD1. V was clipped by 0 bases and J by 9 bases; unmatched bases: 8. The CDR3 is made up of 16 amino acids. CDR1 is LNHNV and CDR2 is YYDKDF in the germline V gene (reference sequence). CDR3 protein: CATSRDLGQGKRPQHF. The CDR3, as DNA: TGTGCCACCAGCAGAGATCTGGGACAGGGGAAACGGCCCCAGCATTTT.

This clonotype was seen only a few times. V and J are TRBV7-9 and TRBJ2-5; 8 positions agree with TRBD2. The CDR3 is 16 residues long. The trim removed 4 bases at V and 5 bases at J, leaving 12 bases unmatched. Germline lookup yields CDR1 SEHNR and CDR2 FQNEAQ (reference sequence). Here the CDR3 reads CASSSTRSSGVETQYF. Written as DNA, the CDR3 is TGTGCCAGCAGCTCCACGCGAAGTAGCGGGGTTGAGACCCAGTACTTC.

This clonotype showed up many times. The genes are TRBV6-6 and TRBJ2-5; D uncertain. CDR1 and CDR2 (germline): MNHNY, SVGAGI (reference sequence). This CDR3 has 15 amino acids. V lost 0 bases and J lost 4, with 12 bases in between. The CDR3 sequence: CASSYSGPAGETQYF. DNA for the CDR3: TGTGCCAGCAGTTACTCGGGTCCAGCAGGAGAGACCCAGTACTTC.

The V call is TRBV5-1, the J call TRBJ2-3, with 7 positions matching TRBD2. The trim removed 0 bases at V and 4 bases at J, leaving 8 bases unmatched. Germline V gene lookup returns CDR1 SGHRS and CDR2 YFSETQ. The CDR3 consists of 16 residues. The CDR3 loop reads CASSLAGAGRADTQYF. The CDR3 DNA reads TGCGCCAGCAGCTTGGCCGGGGCGGGGAGGGCAGATACGCAGTATTTT.

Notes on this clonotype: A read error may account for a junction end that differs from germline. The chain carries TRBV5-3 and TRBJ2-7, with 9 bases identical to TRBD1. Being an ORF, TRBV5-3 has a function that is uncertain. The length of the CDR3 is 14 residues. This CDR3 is CASSSDRGVGEQYF. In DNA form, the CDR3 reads TGTGCCAGCAGCTCGGACAGGGGAGTAGGCGAGCAGTACTTC.

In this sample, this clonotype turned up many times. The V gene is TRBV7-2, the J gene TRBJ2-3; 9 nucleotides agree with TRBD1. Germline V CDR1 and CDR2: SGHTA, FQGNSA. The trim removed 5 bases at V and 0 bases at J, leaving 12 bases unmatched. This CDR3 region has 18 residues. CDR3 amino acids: CASSPTEWTGASTDTQYF. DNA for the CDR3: TGTGCCAGCAGCCCCACCGAATGGACAGGGGCGAGCACAGATACGCAGTATTTT.

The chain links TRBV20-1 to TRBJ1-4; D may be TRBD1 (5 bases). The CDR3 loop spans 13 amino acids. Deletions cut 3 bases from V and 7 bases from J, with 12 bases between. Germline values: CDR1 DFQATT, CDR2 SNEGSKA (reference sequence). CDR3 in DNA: TGCAGTGCTAGTGACGGGGCAGGTGAAAAACTGTTTTTT. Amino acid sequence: CSASDGAGEKLFF.

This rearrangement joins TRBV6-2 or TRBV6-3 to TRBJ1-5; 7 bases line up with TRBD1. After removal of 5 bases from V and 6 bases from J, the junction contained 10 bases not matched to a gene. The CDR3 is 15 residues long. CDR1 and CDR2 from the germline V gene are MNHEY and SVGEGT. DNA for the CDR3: TGTGCCAGCAGTGATCCACCACAGGGGACTCAGCCCCAGCATTTT. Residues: CASSDPPQGTQPQHF.

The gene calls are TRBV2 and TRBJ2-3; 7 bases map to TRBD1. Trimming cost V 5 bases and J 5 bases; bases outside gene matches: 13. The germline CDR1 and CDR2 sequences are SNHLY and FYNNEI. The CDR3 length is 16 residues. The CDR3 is CASSQFTGDQGDTQYF. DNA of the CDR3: TGTGCCAGCAGTCAATTTACAGGGGACCAAGGAGATACGCAGTATTTT.

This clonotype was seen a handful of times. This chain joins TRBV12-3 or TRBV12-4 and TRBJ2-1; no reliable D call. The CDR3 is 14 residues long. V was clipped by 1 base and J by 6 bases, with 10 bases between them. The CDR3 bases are TGTGCCAGCAGTTTAGTACAGCTGGGCAATGAGCAGTTCTTC. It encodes CASSLVQLGNEQFF.

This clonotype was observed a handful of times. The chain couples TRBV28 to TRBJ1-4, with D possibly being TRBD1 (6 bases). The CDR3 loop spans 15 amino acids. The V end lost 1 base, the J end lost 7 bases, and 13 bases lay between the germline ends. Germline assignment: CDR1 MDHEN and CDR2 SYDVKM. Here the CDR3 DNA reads TGTGCCAGCAGTTTATACGCAGGGGTGGGTGAAAAACTGTTTTTT. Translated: CASSLYAGVGEKLFF.

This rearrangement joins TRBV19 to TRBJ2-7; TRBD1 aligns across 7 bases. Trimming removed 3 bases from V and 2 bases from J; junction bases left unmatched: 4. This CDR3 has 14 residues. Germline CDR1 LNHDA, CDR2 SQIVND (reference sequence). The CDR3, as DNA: TGTGCCAGTAGTATTGGGGACAGTACCTACGAGCAGTACTTC. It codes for CASSIGDSTYEQYF.

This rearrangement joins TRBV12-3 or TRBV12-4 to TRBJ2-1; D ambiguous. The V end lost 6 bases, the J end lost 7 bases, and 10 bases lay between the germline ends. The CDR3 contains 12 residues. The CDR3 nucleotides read TGTGCCAGCAGGCAAACAAGGAATGAGCAGTTCTTC. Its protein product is CASRQTRNEQFF.

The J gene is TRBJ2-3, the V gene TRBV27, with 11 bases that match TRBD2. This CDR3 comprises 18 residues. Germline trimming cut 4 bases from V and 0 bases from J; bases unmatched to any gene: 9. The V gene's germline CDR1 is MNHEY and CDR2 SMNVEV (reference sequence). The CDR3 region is CASSSRTGTSGSTDTQYF. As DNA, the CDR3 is TGTGCCAGCAGTTCGAGGACGGGGACTAGCGGAAGCACAGATACGCAGTATTTT.

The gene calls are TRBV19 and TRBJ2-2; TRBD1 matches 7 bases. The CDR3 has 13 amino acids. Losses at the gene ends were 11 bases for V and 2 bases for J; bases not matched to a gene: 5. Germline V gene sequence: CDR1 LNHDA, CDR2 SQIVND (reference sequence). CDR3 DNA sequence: TGTGCCCTTCGGGACAGCAACACCGGGGAGCTGTTTTTT. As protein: CALRDSNTGELFF.

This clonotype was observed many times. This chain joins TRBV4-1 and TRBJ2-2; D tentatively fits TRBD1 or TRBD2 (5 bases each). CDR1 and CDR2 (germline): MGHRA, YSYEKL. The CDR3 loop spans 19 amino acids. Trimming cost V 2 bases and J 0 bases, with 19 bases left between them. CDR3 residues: CASSQRTLGENPNTGELFF. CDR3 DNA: TGCGCCAGCAGCCAAAGAACACTAGGGGAGAATCCGAACACCGGGGAGCTGTTTTTT.

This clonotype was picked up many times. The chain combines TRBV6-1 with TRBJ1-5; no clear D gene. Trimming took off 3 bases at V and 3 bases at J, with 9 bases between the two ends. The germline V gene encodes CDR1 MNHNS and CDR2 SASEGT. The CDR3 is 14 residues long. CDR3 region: CASSDQVYNQPQHF. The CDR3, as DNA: TGTGCCAGCAGTGATCAGGTCTACAATCAGCCCCAGCATTTT.